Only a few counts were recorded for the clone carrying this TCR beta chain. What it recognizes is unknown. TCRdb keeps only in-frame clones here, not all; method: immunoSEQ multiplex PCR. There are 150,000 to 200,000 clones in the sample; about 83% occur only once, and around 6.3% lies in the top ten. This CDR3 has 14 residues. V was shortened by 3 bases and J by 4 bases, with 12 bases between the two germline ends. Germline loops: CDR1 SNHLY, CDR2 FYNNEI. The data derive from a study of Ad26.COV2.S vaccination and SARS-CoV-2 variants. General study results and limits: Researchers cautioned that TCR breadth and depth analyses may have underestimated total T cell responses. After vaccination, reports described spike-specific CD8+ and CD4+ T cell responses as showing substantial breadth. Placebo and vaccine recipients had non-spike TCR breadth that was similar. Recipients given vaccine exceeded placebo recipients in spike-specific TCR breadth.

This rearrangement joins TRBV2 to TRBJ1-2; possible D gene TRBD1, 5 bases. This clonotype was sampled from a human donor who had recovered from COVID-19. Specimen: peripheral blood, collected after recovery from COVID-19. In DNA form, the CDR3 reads TGTGCCAGCAGTGATCACGGCGGGGGCTATGGCTACACCTTC. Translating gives CASSDHGGGYGYTF.